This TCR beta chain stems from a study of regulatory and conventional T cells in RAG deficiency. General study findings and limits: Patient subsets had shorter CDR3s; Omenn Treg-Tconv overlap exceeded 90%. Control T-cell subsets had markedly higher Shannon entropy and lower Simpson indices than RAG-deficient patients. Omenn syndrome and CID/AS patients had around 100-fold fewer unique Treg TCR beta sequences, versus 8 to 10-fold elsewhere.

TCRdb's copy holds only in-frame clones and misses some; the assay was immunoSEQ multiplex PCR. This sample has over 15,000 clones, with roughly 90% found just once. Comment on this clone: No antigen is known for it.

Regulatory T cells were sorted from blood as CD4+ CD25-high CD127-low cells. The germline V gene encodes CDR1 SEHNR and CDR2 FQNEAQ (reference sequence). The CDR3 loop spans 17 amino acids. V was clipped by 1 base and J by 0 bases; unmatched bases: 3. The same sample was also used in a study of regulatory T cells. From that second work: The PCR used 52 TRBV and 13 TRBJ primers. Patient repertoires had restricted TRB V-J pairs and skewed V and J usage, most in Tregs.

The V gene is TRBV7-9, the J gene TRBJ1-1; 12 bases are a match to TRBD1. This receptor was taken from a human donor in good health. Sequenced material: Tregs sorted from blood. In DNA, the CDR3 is TGTGCCAGCAGCTTAGTCTGGGACAGGGGGCTGAACACTGAAGCTTTCTTT. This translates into CASSLVWDRGLNTEAFF.